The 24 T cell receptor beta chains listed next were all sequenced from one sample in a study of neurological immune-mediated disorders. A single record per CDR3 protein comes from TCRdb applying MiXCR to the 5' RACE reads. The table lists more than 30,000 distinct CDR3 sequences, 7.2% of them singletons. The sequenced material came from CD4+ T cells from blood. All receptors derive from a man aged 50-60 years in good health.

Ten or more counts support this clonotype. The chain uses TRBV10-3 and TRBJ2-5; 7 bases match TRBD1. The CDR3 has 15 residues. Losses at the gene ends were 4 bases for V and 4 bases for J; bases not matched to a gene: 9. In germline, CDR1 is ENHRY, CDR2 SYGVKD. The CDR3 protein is CAISAGRGLGETQYF. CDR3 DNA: TGTGCCATCAGTGCGGGCAGGGGGTTAGGAGAGACCCAGTACTTC.

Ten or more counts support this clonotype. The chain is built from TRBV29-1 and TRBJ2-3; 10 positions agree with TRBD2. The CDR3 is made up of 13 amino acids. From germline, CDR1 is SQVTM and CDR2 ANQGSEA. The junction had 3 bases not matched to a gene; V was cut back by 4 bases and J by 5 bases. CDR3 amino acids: CSVAPSGRDTQYF. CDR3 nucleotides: TGCAGCGTTGCCCCTAGCGGGAGAGATACGCAGTATTTT.

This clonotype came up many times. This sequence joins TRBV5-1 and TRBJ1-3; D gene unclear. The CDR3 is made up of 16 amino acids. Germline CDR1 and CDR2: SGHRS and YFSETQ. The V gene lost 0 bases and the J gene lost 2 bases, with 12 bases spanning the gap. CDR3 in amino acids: CASSLDGGMAGNTIYF. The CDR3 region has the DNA TGCGCCAGCAGCTTGGATGGAGGGATGGCTGGAAACACCATATATTTT.

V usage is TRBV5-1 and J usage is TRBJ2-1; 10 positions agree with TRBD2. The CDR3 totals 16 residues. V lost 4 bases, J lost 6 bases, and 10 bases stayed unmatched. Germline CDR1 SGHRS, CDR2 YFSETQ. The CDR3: CASSPSGLAGVNEQFF. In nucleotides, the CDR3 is TGCGCCAGCAGCCCCTCGGGGCTAGCGGGAGTCAATGAGCAGTTCTTC.

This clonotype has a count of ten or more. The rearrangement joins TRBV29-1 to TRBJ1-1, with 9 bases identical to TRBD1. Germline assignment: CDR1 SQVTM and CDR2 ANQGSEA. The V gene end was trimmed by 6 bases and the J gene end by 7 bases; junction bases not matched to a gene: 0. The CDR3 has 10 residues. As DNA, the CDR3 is TGCAGCGTGGGACAGGGTGAAGCTTTCTTT. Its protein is CSVGQGEAFF. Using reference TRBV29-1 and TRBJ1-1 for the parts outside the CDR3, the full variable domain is SAVISQKPSRDICQRGTSLTIQCQVDSQVTMMFWYRQQPGQSLTLIATANQGSEATYESGFVIDKFPISRPNLTFSTLTVSNMSPEDSSIYLCSVGQGEAFFGQGTRLTVV.

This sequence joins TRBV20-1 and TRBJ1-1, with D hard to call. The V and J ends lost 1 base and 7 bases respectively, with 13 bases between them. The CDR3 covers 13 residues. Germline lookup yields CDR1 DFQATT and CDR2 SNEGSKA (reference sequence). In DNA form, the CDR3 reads TGCAGTGCTAGAGCTTCTAGGGCAGGTGAAGCTTTCTTT. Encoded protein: CSARASRAGEAFF.

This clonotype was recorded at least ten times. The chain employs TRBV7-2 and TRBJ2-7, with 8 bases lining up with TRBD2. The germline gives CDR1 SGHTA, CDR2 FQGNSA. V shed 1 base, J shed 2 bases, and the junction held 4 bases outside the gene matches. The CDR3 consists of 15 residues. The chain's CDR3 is CASSLGAGAPYEQYF. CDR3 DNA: TGTGCCAGCAGCTTAGGAGCGGGGGCACCCTACGAGCAGTACTTC.

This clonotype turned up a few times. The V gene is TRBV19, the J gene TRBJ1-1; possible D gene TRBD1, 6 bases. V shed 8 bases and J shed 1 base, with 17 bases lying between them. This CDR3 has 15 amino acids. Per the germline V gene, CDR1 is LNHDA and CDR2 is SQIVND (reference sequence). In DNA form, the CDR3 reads TGTGCCAGTCGAGGACAGAGCACCTGGAACACTGAAGCTTTCTTT. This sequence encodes CASRGQSTWNTEAFF.

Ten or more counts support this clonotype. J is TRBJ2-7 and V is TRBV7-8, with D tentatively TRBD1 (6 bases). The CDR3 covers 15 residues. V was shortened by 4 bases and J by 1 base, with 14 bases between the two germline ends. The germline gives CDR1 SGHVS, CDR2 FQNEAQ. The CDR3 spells CASSSSRGKSYEQYF. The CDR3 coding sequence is TGTGCCAGCAGCTCAAGCAGGGGAAAATCCTACGAGCAGTACTTC.

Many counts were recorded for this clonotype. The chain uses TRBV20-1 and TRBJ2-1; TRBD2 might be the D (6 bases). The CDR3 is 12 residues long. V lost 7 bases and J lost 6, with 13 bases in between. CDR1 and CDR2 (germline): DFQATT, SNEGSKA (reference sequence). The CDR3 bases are TGCAGTGTCGCGGGACCCCGCAATGAGCAGTTCTTC. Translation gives CSVAGPRNEQFF.

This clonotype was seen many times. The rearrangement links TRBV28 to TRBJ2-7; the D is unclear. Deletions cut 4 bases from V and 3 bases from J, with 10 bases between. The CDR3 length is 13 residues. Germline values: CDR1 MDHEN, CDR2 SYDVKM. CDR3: CASSSGSHYEQYF. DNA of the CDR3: TGTGCCAGCAGTTCGGGCAGCCACTACGAGCAGTACTTC.

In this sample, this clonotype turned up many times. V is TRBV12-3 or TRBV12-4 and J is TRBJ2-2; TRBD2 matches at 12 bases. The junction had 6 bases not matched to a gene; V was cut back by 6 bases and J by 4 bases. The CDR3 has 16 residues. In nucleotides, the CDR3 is TGTGCCAGCAGCCTCGGACTAGCGGGACCCACCGGGGAGCTGTTTTTT. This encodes CASSLGLAGPTGELFF.

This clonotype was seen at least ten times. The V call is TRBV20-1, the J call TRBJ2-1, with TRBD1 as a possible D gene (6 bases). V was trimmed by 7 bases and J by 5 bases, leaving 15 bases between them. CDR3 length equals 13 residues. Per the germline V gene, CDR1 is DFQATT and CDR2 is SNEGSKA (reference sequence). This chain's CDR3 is CSVYGTTDNEQFF. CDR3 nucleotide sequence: TGCAGTGTGTATGGGACAACTGACAATGAGCAGTTCTTC.

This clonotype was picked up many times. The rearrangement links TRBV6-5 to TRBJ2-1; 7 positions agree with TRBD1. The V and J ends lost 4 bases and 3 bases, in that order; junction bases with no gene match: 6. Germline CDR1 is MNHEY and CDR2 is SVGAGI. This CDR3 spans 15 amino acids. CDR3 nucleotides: TGTGCCAGCAGTTCTTACGGGACAGTCTACAATGAGCAGTTCTTC. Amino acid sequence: CASSSYGTVYNEQFF.

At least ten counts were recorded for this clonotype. The CDR3 spells CSAPTTSGARIGTQYF. The CDR3 coding sequence is TGCAGTGCTCCCACTACTAGCGGGGCCCGCATTGGGACCCAGTACTTC. The chain uses TRBV20-1 and TRBJ2-5; TRBD2 agrees at 10 bases. V was pared by 5 bases and J by 7 bases, with 16 bases of the junction left unmatched. Germline V CDR1 and CDR2: DFQATT, SNEGSKA (reference sequence). The CDR3 is 16 residues long.

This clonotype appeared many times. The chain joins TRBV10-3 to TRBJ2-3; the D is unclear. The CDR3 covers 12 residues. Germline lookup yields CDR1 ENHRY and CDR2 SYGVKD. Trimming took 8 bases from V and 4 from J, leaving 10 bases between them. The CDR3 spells CAIRRGPDTQYF. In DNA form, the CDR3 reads TGTGCCATCCGACGCGGTCCAGATACGCAGTATTTT.

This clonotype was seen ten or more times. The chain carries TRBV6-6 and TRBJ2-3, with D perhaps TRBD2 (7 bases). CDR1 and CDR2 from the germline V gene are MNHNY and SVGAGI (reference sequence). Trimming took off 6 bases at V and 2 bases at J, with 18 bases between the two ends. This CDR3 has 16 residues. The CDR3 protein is CASRSGGNSDTDTQYF. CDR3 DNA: TGTGCCAGCAGATCGGGGGGCAATAGCGACACAGATACGCAGTATTTT.

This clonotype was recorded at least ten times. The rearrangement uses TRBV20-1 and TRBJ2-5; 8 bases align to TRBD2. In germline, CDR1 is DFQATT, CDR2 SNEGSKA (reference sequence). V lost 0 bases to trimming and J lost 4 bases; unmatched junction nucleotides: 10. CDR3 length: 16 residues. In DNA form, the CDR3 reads TGCAGTGCTAGAGATCTCGCGAGCGGGGGAGGAGAGACCCAGTACTTC. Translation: CSARDLASGGGETQYF.

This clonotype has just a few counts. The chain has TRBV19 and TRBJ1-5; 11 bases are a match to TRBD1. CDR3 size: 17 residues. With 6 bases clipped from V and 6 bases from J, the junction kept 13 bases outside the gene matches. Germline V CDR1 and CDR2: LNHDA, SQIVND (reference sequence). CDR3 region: CASRKNRGQGASQPQHF. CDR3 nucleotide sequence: TGTGCCAGTAGGAAAAACAGAGGACAGGGGGCGAGTCAGCCCCAGCATTTT. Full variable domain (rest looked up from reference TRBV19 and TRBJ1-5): DGGITQSPKYLFRKEGQNVTLSCEQNLNHDAMYWYRQDPGQGLRLIYYSQIVNDFQKGDIAEGYSVSREKKESFPLTVTSAQKNPTAFYLCASRKNRGQGASQPQHFGDGTRLSIL.

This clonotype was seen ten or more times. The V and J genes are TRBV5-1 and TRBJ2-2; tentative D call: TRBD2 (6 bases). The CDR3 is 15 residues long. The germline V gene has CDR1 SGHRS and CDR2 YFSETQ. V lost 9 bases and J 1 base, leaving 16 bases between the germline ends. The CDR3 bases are TGCGCCACCCGGCGGGATAGCGGGAACACCGGGGAGCTGTTTTTT. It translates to CATRRDSGNTGELFF.

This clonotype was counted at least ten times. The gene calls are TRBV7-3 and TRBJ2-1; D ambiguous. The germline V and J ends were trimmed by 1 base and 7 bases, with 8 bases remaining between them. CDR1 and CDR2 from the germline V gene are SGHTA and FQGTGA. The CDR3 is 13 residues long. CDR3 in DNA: TGTGCCAGCAGCTTAAGCGGCCCGAATGAGCAGTTCTTC. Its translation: CASSLSGPNEQFF.

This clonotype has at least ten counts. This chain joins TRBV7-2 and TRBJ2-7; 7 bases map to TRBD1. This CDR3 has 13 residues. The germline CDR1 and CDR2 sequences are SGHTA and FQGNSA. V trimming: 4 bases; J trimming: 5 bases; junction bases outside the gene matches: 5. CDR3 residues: CASSWQGGDEQYF. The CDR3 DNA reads TGTGCCAGCAGCTGGCAAGGGGGCGACGAGCAGTACTTC. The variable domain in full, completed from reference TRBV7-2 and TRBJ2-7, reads GAGVSQSPSNKVTEKGKDVELRCDPISGHTALYWYRQSLGQGLEFLIYFQGNSAPDKSGLPSDRFSAERTGGSVSTLTIQRTQQEDSAVYLCASSWQGGDEQYFGPGTRLTVT.

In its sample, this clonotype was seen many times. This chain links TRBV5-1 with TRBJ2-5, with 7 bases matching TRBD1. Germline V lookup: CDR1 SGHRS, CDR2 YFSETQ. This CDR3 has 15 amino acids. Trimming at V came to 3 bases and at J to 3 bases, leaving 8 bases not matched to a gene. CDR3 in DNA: TGCGCCAGCAGCTCCGGTGGGGGACAGAAAGAGACCCAGTACTTC. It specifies CASSSGGGQKETQYF.

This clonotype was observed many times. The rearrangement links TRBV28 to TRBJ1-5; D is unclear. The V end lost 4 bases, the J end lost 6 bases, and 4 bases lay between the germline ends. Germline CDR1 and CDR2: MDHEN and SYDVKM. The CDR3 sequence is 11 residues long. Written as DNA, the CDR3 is TGTGCCAGCAGTTCTTCTCAGCCCCAGCATTTT. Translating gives CASSSSQPQHF. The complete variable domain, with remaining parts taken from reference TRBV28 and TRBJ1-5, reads DVKVTQSSRYLVKRTGEKVFLECVQDMDHENMFWYRQDPGLGLRLIYFSYDVKMKEKGDIPEGYSVSREKKERFSLILESASTNQTSMYLCASSSSQPQHFGDGTRLSIL.